These T cell receptor beta chains were read from a single sample in a study of shared clonotypes between healthy human individuals. TCRdb keeps only in-frame clones here, not all; method: immunoSEQ multiplex PCR. The data contain a few million clones, around 90% of them seen just once; the ten biggest clones take up around 0.14%. Sample: naive CD4+ T cells sorted from blood. Every receptor here comes from a man between 18 and 35 years old in good health. CDR3s include the opening cysteine and the closing phenylalanine or tryptophan. D genes are given only for firm matches. Size is stated for part of the rows, as once, few or many counts, or as a class when the clone is expanded.

.,.,TRBJ2-1,TRBV21-1,TGTGCCAGCAGCTTTGAGATGACTAGCGGGAGTCGTGAGCAGTTCTTC,CASSFEMTSGSREQFF
once,TRBD2,TRBJ2-5,TRBV5-6,TGTGCCAGCAGCTTCGGTAGCGGGAAACAGTACCAAGAGACCCAGTACTTC,CASSFGSGKQYQETQYF
.,.,TRBJ2-2,TRBV6-6,TGTGCCAGCAGTTTGGCAGGGCCCGACACCGGGGAGCTGTTTTTT,CASSLAGPDTGELFF
.,.,TRBJ2-3,TRBV5-4,TGCGCCAGCAGCCAAGATGTGGCGGATACGCAGTATTTT,CASSQDVADTQYF
.,.,TRBJ2-5,TRBV6-1,TGTGCCAGCAGAAACCCAGGGAGGGAGACCCAGTACTTC,CASRNPGRETQYF
.,TRBD2,TRBJ2-5,TRBV7-9,TGTGCCAGCAACCCCGGGGGGGCGCGGGAGACCCAGTACTTC,CASNPGGARETQYF
.,.,TRBJ2-7,TRBV2,TGTGCCAGCATAGCGGAGCACTCCTACGAGCAGTACTTC,CASIAEHSYEQYF
.,.,TRBJ1-2,TRBV7-2,TGTGCCAGCAGCTTATTTCGATTAGTGGGCAGGAGCGCCTATGGCTACACCTTC,CASSLFRLVGRSAYGYTF
.,.,TRBJ1-1,TRBV11-2,TGTGCCAGCAGCCCGGGGCCAGGCAGGACGGGGAACACTGAAGCTTTCTTT,CASSPGPGRTGNTEAFF
.,.,TRBJ2-3,TRBV28,TGTGCCAGCAGTTCTTGGACAGATACGCAGTATTTT,CASSSWTDTQYF
.,.,TRBJ2-1,TRBV28,TGTGCCAGCAGCTGGGGGGGGCGGTATGAGCAGTTCTTC,CASSWGGRYEQFF
.,TRBD1,TRBJ2-7,TRBV18,TGTGCCAGCTCACGGGGACAGGGCGGATCCTACGAGCAGTACTTC,CASSRGQGGSYEQYF
.,TRBD1,TRBJ2-7,TRBV6-5,TGTGCCAGCAGTTTGGTCCCCCTGACAGGGTACTACGAGCAGTACTTC,CASSLVPLTGYYEQYF
once,.,TRBJ1-1,TRBV18,TGTGCCAGCTCACCACCGGGGGTTTCCACTGAAGCTTTCTTT,CASSPPGVSTEAFF
.,TRBD1,TRBJ2-5,TRBV7-9,TGTGCCAGCAGCTTTTCGGGACAGGGATCGTCCTCTTGGGAGACCCAGTACTTC,CASSFSGQGSSSWETQYF
.,TRBD1,TRBJ2-3,TRBV18,TGTGCCAGCTCACCATGGACAGGGATCACAGATACGCAGTATTTT,CASSPWTGITDTQYF
.,.,TRBJ1-6,TRBV6-1,TGTGCCAGCAGTGAATTGGATTCACCCCTCCACTTT,CASSELDSPLHF
.,.,TRBJ1-6,TRBV6-6,TGTGCCAGCAGTGGACAGAACTATAATTCACCCCTCCACTTT,CASSGQNYNSPLHF
once,.,TRBJ1-2,TRBV30,TGTGCCTGGCTGAGGGGCCGAGGGGAGGGCTACACCTTC,CAWLRGRGEGYTF
.,TRBD1,TRBJ1-6,TRBV7-9,TGTGCCAGCAGCTCTTGGACAGGGCCCAATTCACCCCTCCACTTT,CASSSWTGPNSPLHF
once,TRBD1,TRBJ1-1,TRBV10-3,TGTGCCACCCGGACAGGGGAAGGTTTCCCTGAAGCTTTCTTT,CATRTGEGFPEAFF
.,TRBD2,TRBJ2-1,TRBV9,TGTGCCAGCAGCGCGGGGGGAAGCTCCTACAATGAGCAGTTCTTC,CASSAGGSSYNEQFF
.,.,TRBJ2-3,TRBV29-1,TGCAGCGCCGTGGGGGGCCGGAGCACAGATACGCAGTATTTT,CSAVGGRSTDTQYF
.,TRBD2,TRBJ2-2,TRBV28,TGTGCCAGCAGTCCAGCGGGGACCGGGGAGCTGTTTTTT,CASSPAGTGELFF